The 14 T cell receptor beta chains in this list originate from one sample, sequenced in a study of CD8 T cells in ankylosing spondylitis. The study's findings and limits: It appeared that ankylosing spondylitis blood was characterized by a TCR beta motif of about eight highly homologous variants.

One entry per CDR3 protein, called by TCRdb with MiXCR from the 5' RACE reads. Here the sample spans some 700,000 distinct CDR3 sequences, roughly 19% being singletons. The antigens these receptors bind are not known. Sample: blood, either unsorted or a sorted T cell fraction (not recorded which). The receptors here all came from a male donor with ankylosing spondylitis.

This clonotype was counted at least ten times. As DNA, the CDR3 is TGTGCCAGCAGAGTTCGACAGGGGGCTGACAATGAGCAGTTCTTC. The encoded protein is CASRVRQGADNEQFF. The chain recombines TRBV2 with TRBJ2-1, with 10 nucleotides matching TRBD1. This CDR3 has 15 residues. With 6 bases clipped from V and 5 bases from J, the junction kept 7 bases outside the gene matches. In germline, CDR1 is SNHLY, CDR2 FYNNEI.

A word on this clonotype: Compared with germline, one end of the junction differs, possibly owing to a read error. The V gene is TRBV6-4, the J gene TRBJ2-1, with 13 bases identical to TRBD2. The length of the CDR3 is 15 residues. Germline lookup yields CDR1 MRHNA and CDR2 SNTAGT. CDR3 protein: CTSSATSGGANEQFF. The CDR3 nucleotides are TGTACCAGCAGTGCTACTAGCGGGGGGGCCAATGAGCAGTTCTTC.

The rearrangement links TRBV10-3 to TRBJ2-7, with TRBD2 matching over 8 bases. V lost 2 bases, J lost 4 bases, and 10 bases stayed unmatched. Germline-derived CDR1 and CDR2 are ENHRY and SYGVKD. The CDR3 spans 16 residues. CDR3 in amino acids: CAISEGVPREGYEQYF. In DNA, the CDR3 is TGTGCCATCAGTGAGGGGGTCCCACGGGAGGGATACGAGCAGTACTTC.

This sequence joins TRBV20-1 and TRBJ1-2, with D unresolved. Trimming stripped 3 bases from V and 0 bases from J, with 14 bases between. This CDR3 comprises 15 residues. Per germline, CDR1 DFQATT and CDR2 SNEGSKA (reference sequence). The CDR3 region is CSARAAQLANYGYTF. The CDR3 DNA reads as TGCAGTGCTAGGGCAGCCCAGTTAGCTAACTATGGCTACACCTTC.

This clonotype was counted only a few times. The rearrangement joins TRBV5-1 to TRBJ2-7; 7 bases align to TRBD1. The J segment lost 1 base and the V segment lost 4 bases, leaving 5 bases of the junction unmatched. The CDR3 length is 14 residues. Germline V CDR1 and CDR2: SGHRS, YFSETQ. The CDR3 loop reads CASSRSTGSYEQYF. The DNA of the CDR3 is TGCGCCAGCAGCCGATCGACAGGGTCCTACGAGCAGTACTTC. Combining the CDR3 with reference TRBV5-1 and TRBJ2-7 gives the whole variable domain KAGVTQTPRYLIKTRGQQVTLSCSPISGHRSVSWYQQTPGQGLQFLFEYFSETQRNKGNFPGRFSGRQFSNSRSEMNVSTLELGDSALYLCASSRSTGSYEQYFGPGTRLTVT.

The chain recombines TRBV7-2 with TRBJ2-4; 9 nucleotides align to TRBD2. In germline, CDR1 is SGHTA, CDR2 FQGNSA. This CDR3 is 16 amino acids long. V shed 2 bases, J shed 4 bases, and the junction held 6 bases outside the gene matches. The CDR3 region has the DNA TGTGCCAGCAGCTTATTGACTAGCGGAGGAAAAAACATTCAGTACTTC. Translated: CASSLLTSGGKNIQYF.

The chain links TRBV2 to TRBJ2-1; D is undetermined. The CDR3 extends over 16 amino acids. Between the trimmed V and J ends, which lost 6 bases and 0 bases, there was a span of 15 bases. Germline V gives CDR1 SNHLY, CDR2 FYNNEI. Written as DNA, the CDR3 is TGTGCCAGCAGACCCTGGGTGGACGCCTCCTACAATGAGCAGTTCTTC. Translating it yields CASRPWVDASYNEQFF.

The chain couples TRBV6-1 to TRBJ2-2; 7 bases align to TRBD1. Per germline, CDR1 MNHNS and CDR2 SASEGT. This CDR3 contains 16 residues. Germline trimming cut 6 bases from V and 6 bases from J; bases unmatched to any gene: 13. The CDR3, as DNA: TGTGCCAGCAGCTCCGGGACAGTTTGGCGGTCCGGGGAGCTGTTTTTT. It codes for CASSSGTVWRSGELFF.

This clonotype was seen ten or more times. The V call is TRBV29-1, the J call TRBJ2-7; 9 bases match TRBD1. This CDR3 has 15 amino acids. V dropped 0 bases and J dropped 7; count of bases not matched to a gene: 10. Per the germline V gene, CDR1 is SQVTM and CDR2 is ANQGSEA. The CDR3 sequence is CSVEDAGTGLGEQYF. CDR3 coding DNA: TGCAGCGTTGAAGACGCAGGGACAGGGTTAGGGGAGCAGTACTTC.

This clonotype appeared a few times. The chain couples TRBV9 to TRBJ2-7; TRBD2 matches at 13 bases. V gave up 0 bases and J gave up 3 bases; unmatched junction bases: 3. CDR3 length equals 16 residues. The germline gives CDR1 SGDLS, CDR2 YYNGEE. CDR3 nucleotides: TGTGCCAGCAGCGTAGGGGGGACTAGCGGGGACTACGAGCAGTACTTC. Translated: CASSVGGTSGDYEQYF.

The chain couples TRBV7-9 to TRBJ2-1, with D unresolved. Germline CDR1 and CDR2: SEHNR and FQNEAQ (reference sequence). Trimming removed 4 bases at V and 6 bases at J, with 19 bases between. CDR3 size: 16 residues. The CDR3 DNA follows: TGTGCCAGCAGCTCGGTGTCCTCGCCAGGTGCCAATGAGCAGTTCTTC. Amino acid sequence: CASSSVSSPGANEQFF.

This clonotype is a singleton in its sample. The V gene is TRBV6-2 or TRBV6-3, the J gene TRBJ2-5; TRBD2 agrees at 9 bases. The CDR3 sequence is 15 residues long. V lost 6 bases to trimming and J lost 5 bases; unmatched junction nucleotides: 10. Germline CDR1 MNHEY, CDR2 SVGEGT. The DNA of the CDR3 is TGTGCCAGCAGCTCCTTAGCGGGAGCCGCGGAGACCCAGTACTTC. Translating gives CASSSLAGAAETQYF.

This clonotype was seen more than once but under ten times. CDR3 nucleotides: TGCGCCAGCAGCCCCATAGGTACCACTGAAGCTTTCTTT. Translation gives CASSPIGTTEAFF. The rearrangement uses TRBV5-1 and TRBJ1-1; D uncertain. V was trimmed by 4 bases and J by 4 bases, leaving 11 bases between them. The CDR3 extends over 13 amino acids. Germline-derived CDR1 and CDR2 are SGHRS and YFSETQ.

Only a few counts were recorded for this clonotype. The J gene is TRBJ2-7, the V gene TRBV28; the D gene is possibly TRBD2 (5 bases). The ends were cut back, 2 bases at V and 2 bases at J, with 10 bases in the middle. The germline V gene encodes CDR1 MDHEN and CDR2 SYDVKM. The length of the CDR3 is 14 residues. This CDR3 is CASSLRTPPYEQYF. Here the CDR3 DNA reads TGTGCCAGCAGTTTACGGACTCCCCCCTACGAGCAGTACTTC.